The 12 T cell receptor beta chains reported below all come from one sample, sequenced in a study of radiotherapy plus CTLA-4 blockade in lung cancer. Libraries were prepared by immunoSEQ multiplex PCR; TCRdb keeps only in-frame clonotypes and omits some of them. Found here are about 80,000 clones, around 87% of them singletons; the top ten hold 2% to 2.5%. The material was peripheral blood, obtained from a patient treated with radiotherapy plus ipilimumab. The source of these receptors is a human donor with non-small cell lung cancer who had a partial response to radiotherapy plus ipilimumab.

The chain is built from TRBV19 and TRBJ1-4; 7 positions agree with TRBD1. The CDR3 consists of 15 residues. J gave up 3 bases and V 4 bases, and 5 bases lay outside the gene matches. CDR1 and CDR2 from the germline V gene are LNHDA and SQIVND (reference sequence). CDR3 sequence (DNA): TGTGCCAGTAGTACCGAGGACAGGTCTAATGAAAAACTGTTTTTT. Translation gives CASSTEDRSNEKLFF. Combining the CDR3 with reference TRBV19 and TRBJ1-4 gives the whole variable domain DGGITQSPKYLFRKEGQNVTLSCEQNLNHDAMYWYRQDPGQGLRLIYYSQIVNDFQKGDIAEGYSVSREKKESFPLTVTSAQKNPTAFYLCASSTEDRSNEKLFFGSGTQLSVL.

As for this clone: Mismatch with germline at one junction end may stem from a read error. The identical CDR3 is also encoded by other nucleotide sequences in the sample. This chain links TRBV7-6 with TRBJ2-3, with 12 bases that match TRBD2. Per germline, CDR1 SGHVS and CDR2 FNYEAQ. The CDR3 is 17 amino acids. CDR3 loop: CASSSWTSGTSTDTQYF. CDR3 in DNA: TGTGCCAGTAGCTCCTGGACTAGCGGGACTAGCACAGATACGCAGTATTTT.

The rearrangement uses TRBV5-6 and TRBJ2-3; D is perhaps TRBD2 (7 bases). This CDR3 has 16 residues. V lost 3 bases to trimming and J lost 1 base, with 15 bases between them. The germline CDR1 and CDR2 sequences are SGHDT and YYEEEE. The CDR3 reads CASSWGGTRGTDTQYF. The CDR3 DNA is TGTGCCAGCAGCTGGGGGGGGACACGAGGCACAGATACGCAGTATTTT.

The gene calls are TRBV28 and TRBJ1-5; TRBD1 matches at 12 bases. V dropped 1 base and J dropped 7; count of bases not matched to a gene: 2. The CDR3 covers 15 residues. Germline values: CDR1 MDHEN, CDR2 SYDVKM. The CDR3 DNA is TGTGCCAGCAGTTTATTGGGGACAGGGGGCCAGCCCCAGCATTTT. It yields the protein CASSLLGTGGQPQHF. Full variable domain (missing parts from reference TRBV28 and TRBJ1-5): DVKVTQSSRYLVKRTGEKVFLECVQDMDHENMFWYRQDPGLGLRLIYFSYDVKMKEKGDIPEGYSVSREKKERFSLILESASTNQTSMYLCASSLLGTGGQPQHFGDGTRLSIL.

The genes are TRBV7-9 and TRBJ2-4, with 7 positions matching TRBD2. CDR1 and CDR2 from the germline V gene are SEHNR and FQNEAQ (reference sequence). The length of the CDR3 is 13 residues. V shed 4 bases and J 12 bases; nucleotides not matched to a gene: 9. The chain's CDR3 is CASSSSRPGGQYF. The DNA for the CDR3 is TGTGCCAGCAGCTCCTCCAGACCGGGGGGTCAGTACTTC.

The V call is TRBV4-3, the J call TRBJ2-5, with 13 bases aligning to TRBD2. Germline V CDR1 and CDR2: LGHNA, YSLEER. CDR3 length: 17 residues. V shed 3 bases and J 4 bases; nucleotides not matched to a gene: 8. In DNA form, the CDR3 reads TGCGCCAGCAGCCAGACTAGGACTAGCGGGAGTCGAGAGACCCAGTACTTC. Protein sequence: CASSQTRTSGSRETQYF.

This clone appeared once. This CDR3 reads CASSPTPGTSGNVPYNEQFF. The CDR3 coding sequence is TGTGCCAGCAGTCCAACACCCGGGACTAGCGGGAATGTCCCCTACAATGAGCAGTTCTTC. The chain has TRBV27 and TRBJ2-1, with 13 bases matching TRBD2. Germline CDR1 MNHEY, CDR2 SMNVEV (reference sequence). With 5 bases clipped from V and 2 bases from J, the junction kept 15 bases outside the gene matches. The CDR3 extends over 20 amino acids.

This chain uses TRBV7-2 with TRBJ1-5; 8 bases map to TRBD1. From germline, CDR1 is SGHTA and CDR2 FQGNSA. The CDR3 consists of 13 residues. With V trimmed by 5 bases and J by 7 bases, 4 bases remained unmatched. The CDR3 is CASSQDRAQPQHF. The CDR3 nucleotides read TGTGCCAGCAGCCAGGACAGGGCCCAGCCCCAGCATTTT.

This clone has only a few counts. V and J are TRBV10-1 and TRBJ2-7, with 11 positions matching TRBD2. Unmatched junction bases numbered 5, after V lost 5 bases and J lost 2 bases. This CDR3 contains 15 residues. Germline V CDR1 and CDR2: WNHNN, SYGVQD (reference sequence). DNA for the CDR3: TGCGCCAGCAGTACTAGCGGGAGTAGGCCCTACGAGCAGTACTTC. It codes for CASSTSGSRPYEQYF.

This clone was recorded once. The gene calls are TRBV5-5 and TRBJ2-1; D is unclear. The V gene lost 0 bases and the J gene lost 0 bases, with 7 bases spanning the gap. The germline gives CDR1 SGHKS, CDR2 YYEKEE (reference sequence). This CDR3 spans 15 amino acids. The CDR3 DNA sequence: TGTGCCAGCAGCTTGGGCTTGAGCTCCTACAATGAGCAGTTCTTC. This translates into CASSLGLSSYNEQFF.

This clone was seen just once. The V gene is TRBV5-8, the J gene TRBJ1-1; D not resolved. Germline V lookup: CDR1 SGHTS, CDR2 YDEGEE. The CDR3 is made up of 13 amino acids. V was pared by 5 bases and J by 0 bases, with 8 bases between. CDR3 loop: CASREKVNTEAFF. In nucleotides, the CDR3 is TGTGCCAGCAGGGAGAAGGTGAACACTGAAGCTTTCTTT.

The rearrangement uses TRBV29-1 and TRBJ1-2; TRBD1 aligns across 9 bases. The V segment lost 4 bases and the J segment 3 bases; nucleotides outside the gene matches: 0. Germline V gene data show CDR1 as SQVTM and CDR2 as ANQGSEA. The CDR3 is 12 residues long. CDR3 coding DNA: TGCAGCGTTGGACAGGGGGACTATGGCTACACCTTC. Encoded protein: CSVGQGDYGYTF.